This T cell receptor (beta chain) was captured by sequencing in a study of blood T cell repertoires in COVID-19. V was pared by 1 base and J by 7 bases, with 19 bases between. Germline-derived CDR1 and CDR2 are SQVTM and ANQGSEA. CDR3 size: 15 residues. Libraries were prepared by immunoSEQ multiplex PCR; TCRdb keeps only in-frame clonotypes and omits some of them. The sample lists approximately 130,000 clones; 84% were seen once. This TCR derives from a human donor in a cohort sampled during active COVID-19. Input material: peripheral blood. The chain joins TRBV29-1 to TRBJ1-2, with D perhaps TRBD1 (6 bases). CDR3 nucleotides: TGCAGCGTTGAAGCGTCAGGGGCGCGTTGGGGTGGCTACACCTTC. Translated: CSVEASGARWGGYTF.